The T cell receptor beta chain described here comes from a study of a mutant IDH1 vaccine in newly diagnosed glioma. Details on this clone: The antigen remains undetermined.

Trimming left V 6 bases short and J 6 bases short, with 17 bases between. The germline V gene encodes CDR1 MGHDK and CDR2 SYGVNS. This CDR3 has 14 amino acids. Libraries were prepared by immunoSEQ multiplex PCR; TCRdb keeps only in-frame clonotypes and omits some of them. The table lists roughly 52,000 clones, approximately 80% of them singletons. Time point specified: week 23, last vaccination. A 20-mer mutant IDH1 peptide at 300 ug was injected subcutaneously with topical imiquimod. Sequencing used PBMCs, obtained from a glioma patient whose treatment included an IDH1 peptide vaccine. This clonotype was obtained from a man aged 35 to 55 with glioma. The V gene is TRBV25-1, the J gene TRBJ1-1; D is unclear. The CDR3 DNA follows: TGTGCCAGCAGCCGGACGGACCTCGGCGCTGAAGCTTTCTTT. Translation gives CASSRTDLGAEAFF.